The 8 T cell receptor beta chains given below trace back to one sample, sequenced in a study of naive and memory T cell subsets. Both TRBC1 and TRBC2 were covered by a beta constant-region primer of two equimolar oligonucleotides. Nested alpha and beta constant-region primers with the SP2 primer drove four PCR rounds on ligated cDNA. Each CDR3 protein is one row after TCRdb ran MiXCR on the UMI-ligation and nested PCR reads. The sample shows 80,000 or so distinct CDR3 sequences, 8% to 9.5% of them seen only once. The sample comprised naive CD8+ T cells from blood. The receptors stem from a human donor in good health.

Turning to this clonotype: This sequence may be a read error, since a much larger clone differs from it by one base. This chain uses TRBV29-1 with TRBJ2-7; tentative D call: TRBD1 (7 bases). Germline assignment: CDR1 SQVTM and CDR2 ANQGSEA. This CDR3 contains 14 residues. CDR3 coding DNA: TGCAGCGCGGCAGGGGGGAAGAGCTCCAACGAGCAGTACTTC. Translation gives CSAAGGKSSNEQYF.

Ten or more counts support this clonotype. The J gene is TRBJ2-1, the V gene TRBV7-3; tentatively, D is TRBD1 (6 bases). Germline values: CDR1 SGHTA, CDR2 FQGTGA. This CDR3 region has 14 residues. Trimming stripped 1 base from V and 2 bases from J, with 6 bases between. CDR3 in DNA: TGTGCCAGCAGCTTAAGGGACACCTACAATGAGCAGTTCTTC. It encodes CASSLRDTYNEQFF.

This clonotype was recorded many times. The gene calls are TRBV27 and TRBJ2-7, with a weak D call TRBD2 (5 bases). The CDR3 spans 14 residues. V was pared by 5 bases and J by 5 bases, with 16 bases between. Germline V gene data show CDR1 as MNHEY and CDR2 as SMNVEV (reference sequence). The CDR3 nucleotides are TGTGCCAGCAGTCATAGCGACCCTAGGAACGAGCAGTACTTC. Translating it yields CASSHSDPRNEQYF.

This clonotype turned up a few times. The V call is TRBV27, the J call TRBJ2-3, with 11 bases identical to TRBD2. The CDR3 consists of 17 residues. Unmatched junction bases numbered 7, after V lost 5 bases and J lost 0 bases. Germline-derived CDR1 and CDR2 are MNHEY and SMNVEV (reference sequence). For the CDR3, the DNA is TGTGCCAGCAGTGAACATCTAGCGGGAGGTAGCACAGATACGCAGTATTTT. It encodes CASSEHLAGGSTDTQYF.

This clonotype was seen a few times. V and J are TRBV7-8 and TRBJ1-1; D unclear. The CDR3 extends over 14 amino acids. V was trimmed by 3 bases and J by 0 bases, leaving 8 bases between them. CDR1 and CDR2 (germline): SGHVS, FQNEAQ. The CDR3 spells CASSFSGVNTEAFF. DNA of the CDR3: TGTGCCAGCAGCTTCTCAGGCGTGAACACTGAAGCTTTCTTT.

This clonotype appeared a few times. The gene calls are TRBV2 and TRBJ2-4, with D maybe TRBD2 (6 bases). The V and J ends lost 4 bases and 6 bases respectively, with 16 bases between them. Germline values: CDR1 SNHLY, CDR2 FYNNEI. The CDR3 loop spans 15 amino acids. CDR3 coding DNA: TGTGCCAGCAGTGCAAGAGGGGCCGGGGGAAACATTCAGTACTTC. Its translation: CASSARGAGGNIQYF.

The chain employs TRBV11-2 and TRBJ1-1, with 7 nucleotides matching TRBD1. V lost 0 bases and J lost 5; bases outside the gene matches: 12. Germline V gene lookup returns CDR1 SGHAT and CDR2 FQNNGV. This CDR3 comprises 17 residues. The CDR3 DNA reads TGTGCCAGCAGCTTAGATACAGGGGAACCCTTTAGAACTGAAGCTTTCTTT. Translation gives CASSLDTGEPFRTEAFF.

This clonotype appeared many times. V and J are TRBV12-3 or TRBV12-4 and TRBJ1-1; tentatively, D is TRBD1 (6 bases). The CDR3 is 14 amino acids. V lost 6 bases and J lost 3, with 14 bases in between. The DNA for the CDR3 is TGTGCCAGCAGCATAGGGGGGGCTGACACTGAAGCTTTCTTT. Translating gives CASSIGGADTEAFF.